This T cell receptor (beta chain) emerged from a study of cytomegalovirus exposure and HLA in healthy donors. The length of the CDR3 is 12 residues. V lost 0 bases, J lost 7 bases, and 0 bases stayed unmatched. Germline CDR1 reads SGHRS; CDR2 reads YFSETQ. The PCR was carried out with 60 Vbeta primers and 13 Jbeta primers. Some clones are missing from TCRdb's copy, which holds only in-frame ones; the method was immunoSEQ multiplex PCR. The sample includes tens of thousands of clones, almost 85% seen only once; the top ten take 1.9%. This clonotype originated in a man between 18 and 29 years old in good health and CMV-seronegative. This rearrangement joins TRBV5-1 to TRBJ1-1; 7 nucleotides align to TRBD1. The sequenced sample was PBMCs. Here the CDR3 reads CASSLGQGEAFF. CDR3 bases: TGCGCCAGCAGCTTGGGACAGGGTGAAGCTTTCTTT.